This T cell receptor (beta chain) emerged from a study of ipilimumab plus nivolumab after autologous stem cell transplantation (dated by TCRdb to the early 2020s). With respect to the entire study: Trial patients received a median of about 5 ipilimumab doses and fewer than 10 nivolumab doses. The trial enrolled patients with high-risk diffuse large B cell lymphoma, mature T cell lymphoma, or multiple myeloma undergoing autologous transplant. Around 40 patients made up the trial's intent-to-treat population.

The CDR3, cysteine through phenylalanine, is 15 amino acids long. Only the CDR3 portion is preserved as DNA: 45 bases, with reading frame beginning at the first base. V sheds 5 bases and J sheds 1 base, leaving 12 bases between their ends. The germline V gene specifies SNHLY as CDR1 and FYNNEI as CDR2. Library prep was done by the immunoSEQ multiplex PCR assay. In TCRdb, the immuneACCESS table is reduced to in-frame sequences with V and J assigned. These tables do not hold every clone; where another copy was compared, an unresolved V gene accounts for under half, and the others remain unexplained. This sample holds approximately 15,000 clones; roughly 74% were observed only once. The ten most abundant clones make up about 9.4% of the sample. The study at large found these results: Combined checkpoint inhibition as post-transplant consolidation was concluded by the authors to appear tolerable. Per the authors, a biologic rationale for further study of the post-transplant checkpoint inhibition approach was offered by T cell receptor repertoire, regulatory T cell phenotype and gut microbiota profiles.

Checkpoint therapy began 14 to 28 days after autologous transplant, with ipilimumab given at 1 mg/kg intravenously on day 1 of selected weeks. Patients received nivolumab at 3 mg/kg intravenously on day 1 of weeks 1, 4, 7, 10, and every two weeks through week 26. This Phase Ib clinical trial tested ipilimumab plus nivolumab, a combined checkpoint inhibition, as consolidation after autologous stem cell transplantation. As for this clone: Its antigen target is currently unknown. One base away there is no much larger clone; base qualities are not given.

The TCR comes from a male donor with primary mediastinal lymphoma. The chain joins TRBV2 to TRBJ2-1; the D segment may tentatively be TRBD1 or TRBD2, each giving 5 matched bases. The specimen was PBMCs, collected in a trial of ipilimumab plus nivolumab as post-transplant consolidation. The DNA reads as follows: TGTGCCAGCAGTCTGAGGGACCCGTCCTACAATGAGCAGTTCTTC. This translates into CASSLRDPSYNEQFF.